Below, 30 T cell receptor beta chains from the same sample are listed, as sequenced in a study of cytomegalovirus exposure and HLA in healthy donors. It was with 60 Vbeta and 13 Jbeta primers that the PCR ran. Clones were read by immunoSEQ multiplex PCR, and TCRdb kept only the in-frame ones, dropping some. The table has about 150,000 clones, more than 75% seen once. Sequenced material: PBMCs. Source of these receptors: a woman aged 40 to 49 in good health and CMV-seronegative.

This clone has only a few counts. This sequence joins TRBV25-1 and TRBJ1-2, with 9 bases that match TRBD1. J lost 2 bases, V lost 5 bases, and 9 bases had no gene match. CDR3 length equals 16 residues. Germline V gene data show CDR1 as MGHDK and CDR2 as SYGVNS. The CDR3 DNA is TGTGCCAGCAGTAAAAGGGGGGGGACAGGGAACTATGGCTACACCTTC. Protein sequence: CASSKRGGTGNYGYTF.

The V call is TRBV9, the J call TRBJ2-7, with 11 nucleotides matching TRBD1. J gave up 8 bases and V 0 bases, and 4 bases lay outside the gene matches. Germline values: CDR1 SGDLS, CDR2 YYNGEE. This CDR3 is 14 amino acids long. The CDR3 protein is CASSVEGQGGQQYF. The DNA for the CDR3 is TGTGCCAGCAGCGTAGAGGGACAGGGGGGGCAGCAGTACTTC.

The chain has TRBV28 and TRBJ2-3, with TRBD2 identical over 10 bases. After removal of 3 bases from V and 2 bases from J, the junction contained 5 bases not matched to a gene. This CDR3 is 16 amino acids long. Looked up from germline, CDR1 is MDHEN and CDR2 is SYDVKM. The DNA for the CDR3 is TGTGCCAGCAGTTTGCCCGGGACTAGCGTCACAGATACGCAGTATTTT. It is translated as CASSLPGTSVTDTQYF.

This clone was seen more than once but under ten times. The CDR3 here is CASTEGQWGPYEQYF. DNA of the CDR3: TGTGCCAGCACAGAAGGACAGTGGGGACCCTACGAGCAGTACTTC. The chain employs TRBV2 and TRBJ2-7; possibly TRBD1 for D (6 bases). The CDR3 length is 15 residues. Trimming cost V 7 bases and J 2 bases, with 18 bases left between them. Looked up from germline, CDR1 is SNHLY and CDR2 is FYNNEI.

The chain carries TRBV9 and TRBJ2-7; 10 bases match TRBD1. With 5 bases clipped from V and 0 bases from J, the junction kept 8 bases outside the gene matches. The CDR3 consists of 16 residues. Germline V gene sequence: CDR1 SGDLS, CDR2 YYNGEE. CDR3: CASSLTTGGASYEQYF. CDR3 sequence (DNA): TGTGCCAGCAGTCTCACGACAGGGGGCGCCTCCTACGAGCAGTACTTC.

V usage is TRBV19 and J usage is TRBJ1-5; no firm D call. Germline V gives CDR1 LNHDA, CDR2 SQIVND (reference sequence). This CDR3 is built from 13 residues. V was clipped by 8 bases and J by 2 bases, with 10 bases between them. The CDR3 DNA follows: TGTGCCAGTGAGGAGTCCCGCAATCAGCCCCAGCATTTT. Translating it yields CASEESRNQPQHF. The full variable domain, its missing parts supplied by reference TRBV19 and TRBJ1-5, is DGGITQSPKYLFRKEGQNVTLSCEQNLNHDAMYWYRQDPGQGLRLIYYSQIVNDFQKGDIAEGYSVSREKKESFPLTVTSAQKNPTAFYLCASEESRNQPQHFGDGTRLSIL.

This clone was detected a few times. The chain recombines TRBV21-1 with TRBJ2-2; TRBD2, the table's D call, was not compared with the DNA. TRBV21-1 is annotated as a pseudogene. This CDR3 region has 17 residues. The CDR3 region has the DNA TGTGCCAGCAGCCCCGGGACTAGCGGGAGGGGACGGAGGGAGCTGTTTTTT. Encoded protein: CASSPGTSGRGRRELFF.

The chain uses TRBV21-1 and TRBJ2-1; the table's D call TRBD2 went unverified against the DNA. TRBV21-1 is described as a pseudogene. The CDR3 contains 15 residues. CDR3 nucleotides: TGTGCCAGCAGATATGGGAGTAGCTCCTACAATGAGCAGTTCTTC. Translating gives CASRYGSSSYNEQFF.

Concerning this clone: Germline is not matched at one junction end, which may reflect a read error. The chain uses TRBV7-9 and TRBJ1-2; D gene uncertain. CDR3 length: 15 residues. Germline CDR1 is SEHNR and CDR2 is FQNEAQ (reference sequence). The CDR3 bases are TGTTCCAGCAGCTTAGCGCACCCGGGAGCCTATGGCTACACCTTC. Translating it yields CSSSLAHPGAYGYTF.

J is TRBJ1-5 and V is TRBV7-8; tentative D call: TRBD1 (5 bases). Germline V gene data show CDR1 as SGHVS and CDR2 as FQNEAQ. The CDR3 is 16 residues long. The V and J ends lost 5 bases and 0 bases respectively, with 14 bases between them. CDR3 DNA: TGTGCCAGCAGCCTCCGAGACAGAAATAGCAATCAGCCCCAGCATTTT. Residues: CASSLRDRNSNQPQHF.

V and J are TRBV2 and TRBJ2-7; 14 positions match TRBD2. This CDR3 spans 15 amino acids. Germline CDR1 reads SNHLY; CDR2 reads FYNNEI. V shed 6 bases and J 4 bases; nucleotides not matched to a gene: 5. DNA for the CDR3: TGTGCCAGCAGCGTTGGGACTAGCGGGAGTTACGAGCAGTACTTC. The encoded protein is CASSVGTSGSYEQYF.

The chain joins TRBV9 to TRBJ1-6, with 8 nucleotides matching TRBD1. Trimming removed 4 bases from V and 6 bases from J; junction bases left unmatched: 6. CDR1 is SGDLS, CDR2 YYNGEE, per germline. The CDR3 contains 15 residues. Here the CDR3 DNA reads TGTGCCAGCAGCACTAGCAGGGGGCCTAATTCACCCCTCCACTTT. It specifies CASSTSRGPNSPLHF.

The chain joins TRBV6-4 to TRBJ2-3; a possible D gene is TRBD2 (5 bases). Germline CDR1 is MRHNA and CDR2 is SNTAGT. This CDR3 has 13 residues. The V end lost 5 bases, the J end lost 3 bases, and 9 bases lay between the germline ends. CDR3 loop: CASSRTLTDTQYF. As DNA, the CDR3 is TGTGCCAGCAGTCGGACTTTAACAGATACGCAGTATTTT.

This chain joins TRBV10-3 and TRBJ1-1; tentatively, D is TRBD1 (6 bases). V lost 3 bases and J lost 3, with 14 bases in between. Germline lookup yields CDR1 ENHRY and CDR2 SYGVKD. The CDR3 consists of 15 residues. CDR3 region: CAISELQGRDTEAFF. In DNA, the CDR3 is TGTGCCATCAGTGAATTACAGGGTCGGGACACTGAAGCTTTCTTT.

The V call is TRBV19, the J call TRBJ2-3, with a possible D match to TRBD2 (5 bases). CDR1 is LNHDA and CDR2 is SQIVND in the germline V gene (reference sequence). This CDR3 region has 19 residues. Trimming removed 3 bases at V and 2 bases at J, with 24 bases between. CDR3 region: CASSMDFRSPRLNTDTQYF. The CDR3 DNA reads TGTGCCAGTAGTATGGACTTCCGGTCCCCGCGACTGAACACAGATACGCAGTATTTT. Supplemented by reference TRBV19 and TRBJ2-3, the full variable domain reads DGGITQSPKYLFRKEGQNVTLSCEQNLNHDAMYWYRQDPGQGLRLIYYSQIVNDFQKGDIAEGYSVSREKKESFPLTVTSAQKNPTAFYLCASSMDFRSPRLNTDTQYFGPGTRLTVL.

The chain uses TRBV7-9 and TRBJ2-5; possible D gene TRBD2, 6 bases. V lost 2 bases and J 5 bases, leaving 9 bases between the germline ends. CDR1 and CDR2 (germline): SEHNR, FQNEAQ (reference sequence). CDR3 length: 13 amino acids. The CDR3 sequence is CASSLTSLETQYF. Written as DNA, the CDR3 is TGTGCCAGCAGCTTAACTAGCCTGGAGACCCAGTACTTC.

J is TRBJ2-7 and V is TRBV4-1, with TRBD1 matching over 8 bases. The CDR3 totals 16 residues. V dropped 1 base and J dropped 0; count of bases not matched to a gene: 5. Germline V lookup: CDR1 MGHRA, CDR2 YSYEKL. CDR3 nucleotide sequence: TGCGCCAGCAGCCAAGTAAAACAGGGGGGCTCCTACGAGCAGTACTTC. Encoded protein: CASSQVKQGGSYEQYF.

The CDR3 loop is CASSYSMAGDTQYF. In DNA, the CDR3 is TGTGCCAGCAGTTACTCGATGGCTGGCGATACGCAGTATTTT. The rearrangement links TRBV6-5 to TRBJ2-3; D gene ambiguous. Germline CDR1 and CDR2: MNHEY and SVGAGI. Deletions cut 0 bases from V and 6 bases from J, with 10 bases between. There are 14 residues in the CDR3.

This sequence joins TRBV4-1 and TRBJ2-5; 9 bases match TRBD2. Germline V lookup: CDR1 MGHRA, CDR2 YSYEKL. With V trimmed by 4 bases and J by 7 bases, 10 bases remained unmatched. CDR3 length equals 15 residues. This CDR3 reads CASSLTTSGTGTQYF. As DNA, the CDR3 is TGCGCCAGCAGCCTAACGACTAGCGGCACCGGGACCCAGTACTTC.

The rearrangement links TRBV7-2 to TRBJ1-2; no firm D call. Germline V CDR1 and CDR2: SGHTA, FQGNSA. This CDR3 contains 14 residues. V lost 4 bases and J lost 2, with 11 bases in between. The chain's CDR3 is CASSSRHTNYGYTF. The CDR3 DNA reads TGTGCCAGCAGCTCACGCCACACGAACTATGGCTACACCTTC.

This clone came up once. This chain joins TRBV28 and TRBJ2-3; 9 bases map to TRBD1. The V and J ends lost 8 bases and 3 bases, in that order; junction bases with no gene match: 3. Germline CDR1 reads MDHEN; CDR2 reads SYDVKM. This CDR3 spans 13 amino acids. The chain's CDR3 is CASRDRATDTQYF. In nucleotides, the CDR3 is TGTGCCAGCCGGGACAGGGCTACAGATACGCAGTATTTT.

Only one count was recorded for this clone. The V call is TRBV6-5, the J call TRBJ1-1; perhaps TRBD1 as D (6 bases). Germline CDR1 MNHEY, CDR2 SVGAGI. With 5 bases removed from V and 0 bases from J, the gap between germline ends came to 13 bases. The CDR3 is 15 residues long. CDR3 loop: CASSRLGQMNTEAFF. Here the CDR3 DNA reads TGTGCCAGCAGTCGACTCGGACAGATGAACACTGAAGCTTTCTTT.

This chain joins TRBV29-1 and TRBJ2-5; 8 bases fit TRBD1. The J segment lost 5 bases and the V segment lost 4 bases, leaving 3 bases of the junction unmatched. The CDR3 totals 12 residues. Germline lookup yields CDR1 SQVTM and CDR2 ANQGSEA. The CDR3 loop is CSVVRGLETQYF. The CDR3 DNA is TGCAGCGTTGTCAGGGGGCTTGAGACCCAGTACTTC.

V and J are TRBV9 and TRBJ2-3, with D uncertain. The CDR3 has 15 amino acids. Per germline, CDR1 SGDLS and CDR2 YYNGEE. V was pared by 0 bases and J by 0 bases, with 8 bases between. The CDR3 loop reads CASSVAMTSTDTQYF. CDR3 DNA: TGTGCCAGCAGCGTAGCGATGACTAGCACAGATACGCAGTATTTT.

The rearrangement joins TRBV9 to TRBJ1-2; the D is unclear. The CDR3 has 14 amino acids. The V and J ends lost 1 base and 2 bases respectively, with 9 bases between them. Germline CDR1 reads SGDLS; CDR2 reads YYNGEE. Here the CDR3 reads CASSVQPENYGYTF. For the CDR3, the DNA is TGTGCCAGCAGCGTACAACCGGAGAACTATGGCTACACCTTC.

The chain employs TRBV5-1 and TRBJ1-5, with TRBD1 matching over 7 bases. The CDR3 runs 13 residues. Germline V CDR1 and CDR2: SGHRS, YFSETQ. Trimming at V came to 5 bases and at J to 3 bases, leaving 2 bases not matched to a gene. Here the CDR3 reads CASSQGVNQPQHF. The CDR3 coding sequence is TGCGCCAGCAGTCAGGGGGTCAATCAGCCCCAGCATTTT.

This clone was recorded only once. The chain couples TRBV28 to TRBJ1-1, with 7 bases fitting TRBD1. The ends lost 6 bases at V and 11 bases at J; junction bases unmatched: 6. CDR1 is MDHEN and CDR2 is SYDVKM in the germline V gene. The CDR3 totals 11 residues. CDR3 DNA sequence: TGTGCCAGCAGCGACAGGGTTGGGGCTTTCTTT. Protein product: CASSDRVGAFF.

The V and J genes are TRBV5-1 and TRBJ1-1; D call uncertain. CDR1 is SGHRS, CDR2 YFSETQ, per germline. This CDR3 has 14 residues. V was clipped by 3 bases and J by 4 bases, with 13 bases between them. The CDR3 DNA sequence: TGCGCCAGCAGCTCCTCCGGGGTGTTCACTGAAGCTTTCTTT. Encoded protein: CASSSSGVFTEAFF.

CDR3 sequence reads: CASSRWDTGGDTEAFF. The CDR3 DNA follows: TGTGCCAGCAGCAGATGGGATACGGGGGGAGACACTGAAGCTTTCTTT. The rearrangement links TRBV7-2 to TRBJ1-1; D perhaps matches TRBD1 (5 bases). Germline V gene lookup returns CDR1 SGHTA and CDR2 FQGNSA. With 5 bases removed from V and 3 bases from J, the gap between germline ends came to 19 bases. The CDR3 extends over 16 amino acids. The full variable domain, completed using reference TRBV7-2 and TRBJ1-1, is GAGVSQSPSNKVTEKGKDVELRCDPISGHTALYWYRQSLGQGLEFLIYFQGNSAPDKSGLPSDRFSAERTGGSVSTLTIQRTQQEDSAVYLCASSRWDTGGDTEAFFGQGTRLTVV.

The rearrangement links TRBV2 to TRBJ2-1; 10 bases fit TRBD2. CDR1 is SNHLY and CDR2 is FYNNEI in the germline V gene. Losses at the gene ends were 6 bases for V and 6 bases for J; bases not matched to a gene: 11. CDR3 size: 16 residues. CDR3 amino acids: CASRAGLAGASNEQFF. The CDR3 DNA reads as TGTGCCAGCAGGGCCGGGCTAGCGGGAGCTAGCAATGAGCAGTTCTTC.